This is a list of T cell receptor beta chains from one sample in a study of follicular helper T cells after annual influenza vaccination. The assay was immunoSEQ multiplex PCR, and TCRdb's table has in-frame clones only and misses some. The sample yields 600 to 850 clones, about 85% seen once. The input for sequencing was CXCR5+ CD38+ circulating T follicular helper cells from blood, taken 7 days after influenza vaccination. These receptors were obtained from an adult who received the influenza vaccine. CDR3s include the opening cysteine and the closing phenylalanine or tryptophan. A D gene is named only where the DNA matches it firmly. Some rows mark clone size as missing; the rest say once, few, many or name a class of expanded clone.

TRBJ2-2,16,TRBV18,-,-,CASSPLGGTTPGELFF,TGTGCCAGCTCACCACTTGGGGGGACGACGCCCGGGGAGCTGTTTTTT
TRBJ2-1,14,TRBV11-2,-,-,CASSPGTTYNEQFF,TGTGCCAGCAGCCCAGGGACAACCTACAATGAGCAGTTCTTC
TRBJ2-4,15,TRBV2,-,-,CASSQQGIGSNIQYF,TGTGCCAGCAGTCAGCAGGGTATTGGTTCCAACATTCAGTACTTC
TRBJ2-5,16,TRBV5-1,-,-,CASSLGTGRGQETQYF,TGCGCCAGCAGCTTAGGTACAGGGAGGGGCCAAGAGACCCAGTACTTC
TRBJ2-7,16,TRBV27,-,TRBD2,CASSSKASGVSYEQYF,TGTGCCAGCAGTTCTAAAGCTAGCGGGGTATCCTACGAGCAGTACTTC
TRBJ2-7,16,TRBV7-8,-,-,CASSWGSSGWSYEQYF,TGTGCCAGCAGTTGGGGGTCCTCCGGATGGTCCTACGAGCAGTACTTC
TRBJ1-5,16,TRBV11-2,-,-,CASSLGAGAANQPQHF,TGTGCCAGCAGCTTAGGGGCAGGGGCAGCTAATCAGCCCCAGCATTTT
TRBJ1-2,13,TRBV29-1,-,-,CSVDWGHWEGYTF,TGCAGCGTTGATTGGGGCCATTGGGAAGGCTACACCTTC
TRBJ2-2,15,TRBV5-1,-,TRBD1,CASSTGQGYSRELFF,TGCGCCAGCAGCACGGGACAGGGATATTCGAGGGAGCTGTTTTTT
TRBJ2-7,14,TRBV5-4,-,TRBD1,CASLDRAAPYEQYF,TGTGCCAGCCTGGACAGGGCGGCGCCCTACGAGCAGTACTTC
TRBJ2-3,15,TRBV2,-,TRBD1,CASSPDRTRTDTQYF,TGTGCCAGCAGCCCGGACAGGACTCGCACAGATACGCAGTATTTT
TRBJ1-1,15,TRBV11-1,-,-,CASRSQAAGNTEAFF,TGTGCCAGCAGATCCCAGGCGGCAGGGAACACTGAAGCTTTCTTT
TRBJ2-1,12,TRBV11-2,few,-,CASSDNVREQFF,TGTGCCAGCAGTGATAACGTGAGGGAGCAGTTCTTC
TRBJ1-3,15,TRBV6-6,-,TRBD1,CASRRQGISGNTIYF,TGTGCCAGCAGGAGACAGGGGATCTCTGGAAACACCATATATTTT
TRBJ1-3,14,TRBV6-5,-,-,CASSPTGYGNTIYF,TGTGCCAGCAGTCCTACCGGTTATGGAAACACCATATATTTT
TRBJ2-2,16,TRBV4-3,-,-,CASSQGPGIWAGELFF,TGCGCCAGCAGCCAGGGCCCAGGGATTTGGGCCGGGGAGCTGTTTTTT
TRBJ1-5,16,TRBV19,-,-,CASSIDLGRINQPQHF,TGTGCCAGTAGTATAGATCTGGGGCGGATCAATCAGCCCCAGCATTTT
TRBJ2-7,14,TRBV10-3,-,-,CAIRKHEAGDEQYF,TGTGCCATCAGAAAACACGAGGCAGGGGACGAGCAGTACTTC
TRBJ1-6,13,TRBV30,-,-,CAWSLDGPSPLHF,TGTGCCTGGAGTTTGGACGGTCCGTCACCCCTCCACTTT
TRBJ1-4,16,TRBV30,-,TRBD1,CAWRDHTGAASEKLFF,TGTGCCTGGAGAGATCATACAGGGGCGGCGAGTGAAAAACTGTTTTTT
TRBJ1-2,16,TRBV9,-,-,CASSVAGATSNYGYTF,TGTGCCAGCAGCGTAGCGGGGGCTACCTCTAACTATGGCTACACCTTC
TRBJ1-4,14,TRBV30,once,TRBD1,CAWSGFRQGGKLFF,TGTGCCTGGAGCGGATTTCGACAGGGAGGAAAACTGTTTTTT